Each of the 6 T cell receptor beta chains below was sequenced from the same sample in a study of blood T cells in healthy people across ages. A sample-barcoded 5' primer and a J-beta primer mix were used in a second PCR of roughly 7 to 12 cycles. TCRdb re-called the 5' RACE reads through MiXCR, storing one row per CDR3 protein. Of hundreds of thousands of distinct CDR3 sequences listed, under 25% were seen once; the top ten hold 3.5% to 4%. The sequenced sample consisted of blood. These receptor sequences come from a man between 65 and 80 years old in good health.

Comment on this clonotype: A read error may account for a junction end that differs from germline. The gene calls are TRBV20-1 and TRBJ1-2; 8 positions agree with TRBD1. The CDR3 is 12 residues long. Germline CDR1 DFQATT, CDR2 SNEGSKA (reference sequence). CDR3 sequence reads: CSAPRTGRGYAF. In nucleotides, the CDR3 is TGCAGTGCTCCCCGGACAGGGCGTGGCTACGCCTTC.

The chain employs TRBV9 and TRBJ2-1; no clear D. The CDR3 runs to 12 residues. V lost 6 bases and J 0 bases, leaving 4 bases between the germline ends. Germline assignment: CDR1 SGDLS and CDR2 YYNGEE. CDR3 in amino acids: CASKPSYNEQFF. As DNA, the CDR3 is TGTGCCAGCAAGCCCTCCTACAATGAGCAGTTCTTC.

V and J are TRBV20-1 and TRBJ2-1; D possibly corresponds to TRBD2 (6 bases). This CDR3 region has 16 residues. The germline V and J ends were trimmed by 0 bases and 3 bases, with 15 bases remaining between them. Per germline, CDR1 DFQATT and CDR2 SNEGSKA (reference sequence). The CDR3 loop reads CSARDWVGGDYNEQFF. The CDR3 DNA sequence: TGCAGTGCTAGAGATTGGGTCGGAGGGGACTACAATGAGCAGTTCTTC.

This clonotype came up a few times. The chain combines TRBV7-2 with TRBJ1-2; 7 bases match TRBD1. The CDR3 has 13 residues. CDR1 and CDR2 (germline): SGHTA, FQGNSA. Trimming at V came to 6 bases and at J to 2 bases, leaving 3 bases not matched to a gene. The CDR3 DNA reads TGTGCCAGCAGGATGACAGGGAACTATGGCTACACCTTC. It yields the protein CASRMTGNYGYTF.

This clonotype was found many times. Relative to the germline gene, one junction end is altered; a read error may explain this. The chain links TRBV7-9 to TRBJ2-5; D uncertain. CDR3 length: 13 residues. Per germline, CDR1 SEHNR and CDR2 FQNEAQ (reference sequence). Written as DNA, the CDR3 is TGCGCCAGCAGTTCGTTAGCTGAGGAGACCCAGTACTTC. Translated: CASSSLAEETQYF. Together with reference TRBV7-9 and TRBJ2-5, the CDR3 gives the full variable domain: DTGVSQNPRHKITKRGQNVTFRCDPISEHNRLYWYRQTLGQGPEFLTYFQNEAQLEKSRLLSDRFSAERPKGSFSTLEIQRTEQGDSAMYLCASSSLAEETQYFGPGTRLLVL.

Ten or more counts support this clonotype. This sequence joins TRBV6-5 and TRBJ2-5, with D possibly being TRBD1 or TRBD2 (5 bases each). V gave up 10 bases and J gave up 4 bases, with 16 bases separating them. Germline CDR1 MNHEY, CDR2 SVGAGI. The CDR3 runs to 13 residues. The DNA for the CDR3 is TGTGCCACTTCGGGACCCGGACGAGAGACCCAGTACTTC. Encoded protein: CATSGPGRETQYF.